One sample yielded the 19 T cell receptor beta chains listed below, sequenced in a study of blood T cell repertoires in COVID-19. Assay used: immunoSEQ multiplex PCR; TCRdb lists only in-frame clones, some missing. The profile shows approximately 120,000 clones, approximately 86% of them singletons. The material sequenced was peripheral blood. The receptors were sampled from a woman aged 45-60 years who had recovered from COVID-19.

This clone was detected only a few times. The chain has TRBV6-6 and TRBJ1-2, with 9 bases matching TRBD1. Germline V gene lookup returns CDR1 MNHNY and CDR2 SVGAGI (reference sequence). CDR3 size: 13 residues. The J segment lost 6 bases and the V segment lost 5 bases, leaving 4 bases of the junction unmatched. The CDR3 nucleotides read TGTGCCAGCAGTCCCCGACAGGGGGATGGCTACACCTTC. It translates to CASSPRQGDGYTF.

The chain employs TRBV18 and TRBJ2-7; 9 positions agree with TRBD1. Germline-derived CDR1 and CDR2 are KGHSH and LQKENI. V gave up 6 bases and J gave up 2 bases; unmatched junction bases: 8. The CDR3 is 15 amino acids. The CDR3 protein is CASSQPGQGTYEQYF. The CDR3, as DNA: TGTGCCAGCTCGCAACCGGGACAGGGTACCTACGAGCAGTACTTC.

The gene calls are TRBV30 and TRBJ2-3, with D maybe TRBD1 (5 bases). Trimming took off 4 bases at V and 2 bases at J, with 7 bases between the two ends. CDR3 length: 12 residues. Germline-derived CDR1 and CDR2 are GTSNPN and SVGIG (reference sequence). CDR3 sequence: CAWNRNTDTQYF. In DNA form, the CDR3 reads TGTGCCTGGAACAGGAACACAGATACGCAGTATTTT.

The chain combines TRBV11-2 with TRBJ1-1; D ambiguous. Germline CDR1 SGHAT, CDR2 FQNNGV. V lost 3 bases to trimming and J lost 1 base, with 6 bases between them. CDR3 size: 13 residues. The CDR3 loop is CASSLSRNTEAFF. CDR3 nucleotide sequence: TGTGCCAGCAGCTTGTCGAGGAACACTGAAGCTTTCTTT.

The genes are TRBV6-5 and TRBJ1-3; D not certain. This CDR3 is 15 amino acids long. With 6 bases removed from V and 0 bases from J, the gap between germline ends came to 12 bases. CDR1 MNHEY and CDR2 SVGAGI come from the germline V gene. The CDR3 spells CASSPRGFSGNTIYF. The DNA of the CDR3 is TGTGCCAGCAGCCCGCGGGGATTCTCTGGAAACACCATATATTTT.

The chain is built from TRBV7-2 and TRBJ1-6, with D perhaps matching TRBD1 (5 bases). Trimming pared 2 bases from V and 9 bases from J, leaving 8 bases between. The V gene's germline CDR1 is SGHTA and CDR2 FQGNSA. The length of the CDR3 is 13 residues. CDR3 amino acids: CASSLPGGSPLHF. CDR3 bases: TGTGCCAGCAGCTTACCCGGGGGTTCACCCCTCCACTTT.

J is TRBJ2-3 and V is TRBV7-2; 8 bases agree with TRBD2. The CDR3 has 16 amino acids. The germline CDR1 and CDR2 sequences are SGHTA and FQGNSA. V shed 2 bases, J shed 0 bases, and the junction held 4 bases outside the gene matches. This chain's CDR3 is CASSLMGTRSTDTQYF. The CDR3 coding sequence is TGTGCCAGCAGCTTAATGGGGACTAGGAGCACAGATACGCAGTATTTT.

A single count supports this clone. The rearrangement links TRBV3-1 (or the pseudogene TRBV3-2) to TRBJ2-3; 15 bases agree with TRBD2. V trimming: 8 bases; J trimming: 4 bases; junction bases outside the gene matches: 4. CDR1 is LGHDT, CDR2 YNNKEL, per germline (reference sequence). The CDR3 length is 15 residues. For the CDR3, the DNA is TGTGCCAGCGGACTAGCGGGAGGGATCGCAGATACGCAGTATTTT. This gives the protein CASGLAGGIADTQYF.

CDR3 nucleotides: TGTGCCAGCCGTCTCTCCAGGGGCTCGAGTCTACAGTACTTC. Translation gives CASRLSRGSSLQYF. The chain joins TRBV6-5 to TRBJ2-7, with D perhaps matching TRBD1 (6 bases). CDR3 length: 14 amino acids. V lost 8 bases to trimming and J lost 10 bases, with 24 bases between them. CDR1 is MNHEY and CDR2 is SVGAGI in the germline V gene.

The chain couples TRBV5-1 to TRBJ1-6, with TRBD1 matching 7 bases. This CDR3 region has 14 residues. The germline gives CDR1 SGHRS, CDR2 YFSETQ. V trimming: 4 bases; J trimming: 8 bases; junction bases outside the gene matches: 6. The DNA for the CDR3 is TGCGCCAGCAGCCAAGGACAGGCATATTCACCCCTCCACTTT. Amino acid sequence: CASSQGQAYSPLHF.

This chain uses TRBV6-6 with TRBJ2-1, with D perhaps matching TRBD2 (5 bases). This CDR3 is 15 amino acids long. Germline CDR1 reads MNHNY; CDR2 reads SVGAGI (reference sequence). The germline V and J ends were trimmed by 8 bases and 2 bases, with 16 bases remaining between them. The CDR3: CASRGTGPAYNEQFF. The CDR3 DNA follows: TGTGCCAGCCGGGGAACCGGGCCAGCCTACAATGAGCAGTTCTTC.

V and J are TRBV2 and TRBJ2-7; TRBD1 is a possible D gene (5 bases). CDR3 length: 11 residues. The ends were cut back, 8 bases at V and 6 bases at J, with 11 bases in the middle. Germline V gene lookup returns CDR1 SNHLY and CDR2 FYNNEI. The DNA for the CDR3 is TGTGCCAGCGGTAGTCAGGGCGAGCAGTACTTC. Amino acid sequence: CASGSQGEQYF.

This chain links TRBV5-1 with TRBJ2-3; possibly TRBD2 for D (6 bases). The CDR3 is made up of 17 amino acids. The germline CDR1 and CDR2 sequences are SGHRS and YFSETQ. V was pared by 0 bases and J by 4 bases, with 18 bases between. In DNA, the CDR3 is TGCGCCAGCAGCTTGGGCCACCGGGACTCCAAGGCAGATACGCAGTATTTT. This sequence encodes CASSLGHRDSKADTQYF.

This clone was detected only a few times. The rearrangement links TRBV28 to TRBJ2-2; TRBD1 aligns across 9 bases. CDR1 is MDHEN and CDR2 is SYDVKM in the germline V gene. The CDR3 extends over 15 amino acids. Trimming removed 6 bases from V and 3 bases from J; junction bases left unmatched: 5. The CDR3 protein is CASRTGGWDTGELFF. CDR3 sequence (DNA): TGTGCCAGCAGAACAGGGGGCTGGGACACCGGGGAGCTGTTTTTT.

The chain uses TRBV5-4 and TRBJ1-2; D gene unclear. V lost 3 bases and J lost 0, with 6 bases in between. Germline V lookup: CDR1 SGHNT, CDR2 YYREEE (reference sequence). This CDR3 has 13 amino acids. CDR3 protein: CASSSNPNYGYTF. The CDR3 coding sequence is TGTGCCAGCAGCTCAAATCCTAACTATGGCTACACCTTC. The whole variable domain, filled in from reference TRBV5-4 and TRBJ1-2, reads ETGVTQSPTHLIKTRGQQVTLRCSSQSGHNTVSWYQQALGQGPQFIFQYYREEENGRGNFPPRFSGLQFPNYSSELNVNALELDDSALYLCASSSNPNYGYTFGSGTRLTVV.

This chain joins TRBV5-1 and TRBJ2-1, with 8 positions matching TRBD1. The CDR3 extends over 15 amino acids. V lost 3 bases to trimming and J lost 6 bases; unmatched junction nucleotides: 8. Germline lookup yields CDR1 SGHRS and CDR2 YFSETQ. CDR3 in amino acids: CASSSGGFGPNEQFF. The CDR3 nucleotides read TGCGCCAGCAGCTCAGGGGGCTTTGGCCCCAATGAGCAGTTCTTC.

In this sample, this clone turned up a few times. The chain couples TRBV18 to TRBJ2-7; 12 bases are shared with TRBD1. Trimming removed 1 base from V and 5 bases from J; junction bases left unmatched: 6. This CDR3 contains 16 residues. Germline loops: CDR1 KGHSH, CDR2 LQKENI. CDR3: CASSPQGQGAGHEQYF. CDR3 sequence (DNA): TGTGCCAGCTCACCACAGGGACAGGGGGCAGGACACGAGCAGTACTTC.

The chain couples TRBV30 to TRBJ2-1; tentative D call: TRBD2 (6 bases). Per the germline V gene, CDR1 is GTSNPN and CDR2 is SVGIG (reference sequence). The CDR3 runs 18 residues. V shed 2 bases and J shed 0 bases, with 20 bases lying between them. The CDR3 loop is CAWSYTLTSPSSYNEQFF. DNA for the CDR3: TGTGCCTGGAGTTATACATTGACTAGTCCGAGCTCCTACAATGAGCAGTTCTTC.

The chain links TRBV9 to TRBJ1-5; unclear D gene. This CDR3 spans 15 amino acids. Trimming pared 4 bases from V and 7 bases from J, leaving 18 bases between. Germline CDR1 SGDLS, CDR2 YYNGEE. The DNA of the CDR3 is TGTGCCAGCAGCCCTGAGGGAGGATCCGGACAGCCCCAGCATTTT. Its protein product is CASSPEGGSGQPQHF.